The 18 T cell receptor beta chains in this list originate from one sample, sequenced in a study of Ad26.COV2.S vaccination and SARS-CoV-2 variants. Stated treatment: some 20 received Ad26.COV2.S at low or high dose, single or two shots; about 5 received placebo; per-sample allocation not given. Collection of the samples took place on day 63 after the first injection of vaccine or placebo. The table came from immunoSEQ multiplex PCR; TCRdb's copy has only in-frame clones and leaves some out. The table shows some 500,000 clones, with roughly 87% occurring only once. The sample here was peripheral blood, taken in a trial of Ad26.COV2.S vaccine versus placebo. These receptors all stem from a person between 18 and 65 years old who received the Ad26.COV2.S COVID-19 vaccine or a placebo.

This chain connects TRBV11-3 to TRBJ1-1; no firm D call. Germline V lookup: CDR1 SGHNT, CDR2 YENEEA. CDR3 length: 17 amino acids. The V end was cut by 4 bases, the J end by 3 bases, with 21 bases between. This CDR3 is CASSSHGQARSDTEAFF. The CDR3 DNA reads TGTGCCAGCAGCTCGCATGGGCAGGCCCGATCCGACACTGAAGCTTTCTTT.

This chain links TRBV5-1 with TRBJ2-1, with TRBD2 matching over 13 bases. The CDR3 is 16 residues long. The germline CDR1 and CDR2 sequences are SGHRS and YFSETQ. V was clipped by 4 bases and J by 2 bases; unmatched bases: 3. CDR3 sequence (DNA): TGCGCCAGCAGCGAGGGACTAGCGGGGACCTACAATGAGCAGTTCTTC. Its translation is CASSEGLAGTYNEQFF.

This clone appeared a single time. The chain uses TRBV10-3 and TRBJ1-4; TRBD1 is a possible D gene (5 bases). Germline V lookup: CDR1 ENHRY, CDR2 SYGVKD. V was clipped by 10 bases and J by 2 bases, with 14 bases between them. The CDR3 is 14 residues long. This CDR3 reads CATNGDGTNEKLFF. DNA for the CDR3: TGTGCCACTAACGGGGACGGGACTAATGAAAAACTGTTTTTT.

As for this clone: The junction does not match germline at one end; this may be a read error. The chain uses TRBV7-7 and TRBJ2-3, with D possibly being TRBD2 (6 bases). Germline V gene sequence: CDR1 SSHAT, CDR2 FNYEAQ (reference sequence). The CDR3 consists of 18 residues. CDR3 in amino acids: CASSPGGKGDFRADTQYF. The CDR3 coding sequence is TGTGCTAGCAGCCCTGGCGGGAAAGGAGATTTTAGAGCAGATACGCAGTATTTT.

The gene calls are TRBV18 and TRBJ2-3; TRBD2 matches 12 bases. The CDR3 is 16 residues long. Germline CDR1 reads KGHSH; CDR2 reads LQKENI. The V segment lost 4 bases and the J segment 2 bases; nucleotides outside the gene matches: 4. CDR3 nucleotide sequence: TGTGCCAGCTCACGCGGACTAGCGGGGTTCACAGATACGCAGTATTTT. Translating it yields CASSRGLAGFTDTQYF.

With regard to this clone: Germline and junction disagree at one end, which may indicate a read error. For the CDR3, the DNA is TGTGCCAGCTCACCAACAGGTGGAACAGGAATCTTT. It encodes CASSPTGGTGIF. The chain is built from TRBV18 and TRBJ2-3; possible D gene TRBD1, 5 bases. The germline CDR1 and CDR2 sequences are KGHSH and LQKENI. This CDR3 has 12 residues.

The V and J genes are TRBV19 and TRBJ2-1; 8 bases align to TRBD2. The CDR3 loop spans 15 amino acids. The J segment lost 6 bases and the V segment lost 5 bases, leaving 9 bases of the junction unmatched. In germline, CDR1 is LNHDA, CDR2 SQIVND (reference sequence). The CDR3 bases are TGTGCCAGTAGTTTGCGGGGGGCGCAGGGCAATGAGCAGTTCTTC. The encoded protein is CASSLRGAQGNEQFF.

The CDR3 loop reads CASSAYGGGPGETQYF. In DNA, the CDR3 is TGTGCCAGCAGCGCGTACGGGGGAGGGCCAGGAGAGACCCAGTACTTC. The chain has TRBV9 and TRBJ2-5; 7 positions agree with TRBD2. The CDR3 length is 16 residues. Unmatched junction bases numbered 12, after V lost 3 bases and J lost 4 bases. Germline-derived CDR1 and CDR2 are SGDLS and YYNGEE.

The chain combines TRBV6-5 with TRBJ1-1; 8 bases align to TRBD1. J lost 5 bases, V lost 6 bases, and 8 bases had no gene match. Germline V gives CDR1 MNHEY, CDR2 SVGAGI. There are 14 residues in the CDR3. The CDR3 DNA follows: TGTGCCAGCAGGGCTAGGGGACAGGTAACTGAAGCTTTCTTT. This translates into CASRARGQVTEAFF.

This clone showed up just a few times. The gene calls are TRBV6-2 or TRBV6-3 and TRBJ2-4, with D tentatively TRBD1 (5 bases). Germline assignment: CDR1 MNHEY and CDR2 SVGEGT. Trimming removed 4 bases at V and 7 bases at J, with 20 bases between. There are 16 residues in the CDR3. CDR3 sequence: CASSFPSGREGNIQYF. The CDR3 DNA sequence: TGTGCCAGCAGTTTCCCCTCGGGCAGGGAAGGGAACATTCAGTACTTC.

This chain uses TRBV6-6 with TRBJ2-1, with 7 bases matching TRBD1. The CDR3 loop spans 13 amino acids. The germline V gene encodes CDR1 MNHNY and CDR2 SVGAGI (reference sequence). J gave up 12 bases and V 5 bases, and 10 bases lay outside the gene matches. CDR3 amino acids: CASSQTGTKGQFF. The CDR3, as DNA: TGTGCCAGCAGTCAGACAGGGACAAAAGGGCAGTTCTTC.

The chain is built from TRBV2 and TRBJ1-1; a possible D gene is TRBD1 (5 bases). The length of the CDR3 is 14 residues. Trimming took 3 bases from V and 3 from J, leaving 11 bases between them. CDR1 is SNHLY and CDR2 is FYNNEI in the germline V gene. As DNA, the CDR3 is TGTGCCAGCAGTGACAGGGCCTGGGACACTGAAGCTTTCTTT. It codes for CASSDRAWDTEAFF.

The CDR3, as DNA: TGTGCCAGCAGTTACAGGGAATCGAAGGGCTACACCTTC. This sequence encodes CASSYRESKGYTF. The chain has TRBV12-3 or TRBV12-4 and TRBJ1-2, with D possibly being TRBD1 (6 bases). This CDR3 comprises 13 residues. Trimming stripped 4 bases from V and 8 bases from J, with 14 bases between.

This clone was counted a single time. This CDR3 reads CASSLDDFETQYF. DNA of the CDR3: TGTGCCAGCAGCTTAGACGACTTTGAGACCCAGTACTTC. The genes are TRBV7-3 and TRBJ2-5; D is undetermined. Looked up from germline, CDR1 is SGHTA and CDR2 is FQGTGA. The CDR3 has 13 residues. The V gene lost 2 bases and the J gene lost 5 bases, with 9 bases spanning the gap.

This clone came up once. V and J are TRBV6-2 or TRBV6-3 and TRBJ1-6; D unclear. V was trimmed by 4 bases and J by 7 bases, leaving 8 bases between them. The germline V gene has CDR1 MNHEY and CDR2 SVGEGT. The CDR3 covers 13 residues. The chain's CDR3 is CASSSEINSPLHF. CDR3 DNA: TGTGCCAGCAGTTCTGAGATCAATTCACCCCTCCACTTT.

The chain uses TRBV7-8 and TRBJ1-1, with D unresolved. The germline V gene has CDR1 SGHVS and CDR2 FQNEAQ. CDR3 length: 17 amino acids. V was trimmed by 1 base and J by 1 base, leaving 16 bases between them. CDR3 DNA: TGTGCCAGCAGCTTAGATTATGCCAACCAGCGGAACACTGAAGCTTTCTTT. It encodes CASSLDYANQRNTEAFF.

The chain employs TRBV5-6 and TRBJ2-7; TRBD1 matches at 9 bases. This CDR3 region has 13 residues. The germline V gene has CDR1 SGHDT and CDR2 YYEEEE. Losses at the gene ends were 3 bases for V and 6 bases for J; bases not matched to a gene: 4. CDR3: CASSWGTGSEQYF. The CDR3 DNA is TGTGCCAGCAGCTGGGGGACAGGGTCCGAGCAGTACTTC.

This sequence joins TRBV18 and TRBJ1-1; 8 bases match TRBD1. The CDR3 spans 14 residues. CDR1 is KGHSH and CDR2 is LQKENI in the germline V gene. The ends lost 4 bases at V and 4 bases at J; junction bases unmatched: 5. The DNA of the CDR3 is TGTGCCAGCTCACAAGACAGGGGAGGCACTGAAGCTTTCTTT. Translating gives CASSQDRGGTEAFF.